The rows below give T cell receptor beta chains drawn from one sample of a study of CD8 T cells in ankylosing spondylitis. TCRdb reprocessed the 5' RACE reads via MiXCR and lists one record per CDR3 protein. The table records more than 150,000 distinct CDR3 sequences, around a tenth of them present only once. Material for sequencing was blood, either unsorted or a sorted T cell fraction (not recorded which). The receptors stem from a male donor with ankylosing spondylitis or in good health (not recorded which). CDR3s include the opening cysteine and the closing phenylalanine or tryptophan. D genes are given only for firm matches. Some rows have no size entry. The others give once, few or many, or a class for an expanded clone.

V gene	J gene	clone size	D gene	CDR3 protein	CDR3 DNA
TRBV12-3/TRBV12-4	TRBJ2-3	many	.	CASNLAGAQVADTQYF	TGTGCCAGCAACCTAGCCGGCGCCCAAGTCGCCGATACGCAGTATTTT
TRBV7-8	TRBJ1-5	many	.	CASSLVSVWAGDRFNQPQHF	TGTGCCAGCAGCTTAGTGAGCGTGTGGGCGGGAGACAGGTTCAATCAGCCCCAGCATTTT
TRBV5-1	TRBJ1-4	many	.	CASSFLANEKLFF	TGCGCCAGCAGCTTCCTGGCTAATGAAAAACTGTTTTTT
TRBV2	TRBJ2-2	many	.	CASSYDRSDTGELFF	TGTGCCAGCAGTTACGACAGGTCGGACACCGGGGAGCTGTTTTTT
TRBV27	TRBJ2-1	many	.	CASSLSIDRQNDEQFF	TGTGCCAGCAGTTTATCGATTGACCGCCAAAATGATGAGCAGTTCTTC
TRBV4-1	TRBJ2-2	many	.	CASSQDEDSANTGELFF	TGCGCCAGCAGCCAAGATGAGGATAGCGCGAACACCGGGGAGCTGTTTTTT
TRBV11-2	TRBJ2-1	many	.	CATPTYNEQFF	TGTGCCACCCCGACCTACAATGAGCAGTTCTTC
TRBV4-1	TRBJ1-1	many	.	CASSQALTGNSEAFF	TGCGCCAGCAGCCAAGCCTTAACAGGTAACAGTGAAGCTTTCTTT
TRBV5-6	TRBJ2-3	many	TRBD1	CASSLLRDRDTDTQYF	TGTGCCAGCAGCCTTCTCCGGGACAGGGACACAGATACGCAGTATTTT
TRBV6-5	TRBJ1-6	many	.	CASSYSVPRNSPLHF	TGTGCCAGCAGTTACTCGGTACCCCGTAATTCACCCCTCCACTTT
TRBV6-1	TRBJ2-1	many	.	CASSLERGPGVNEQFF	TGTGCCAGCAGTCTTGAGAGGGGCCCAGGGGTCAATGAGCAGTTCTTC
TRBV20-1	TRBJ2-1	few	TRBD1	CSARIPGTGDAEQFF	TGCAGTGCTAGAATCCCCGGGACAGGGGATGCTGAGCAGTTCTTC
TRBV20-1	TRBJ2-1	many	TRBD2	CSARLGTSGYNEQFF	TGCAGTGCTAGACTTGGGACTAGCGGCTACAATGAGCAGTTCTTC
TRBV11-2	TRBJ2-5	many	TRBD1	CASSIDRDETQYF	TGTGCCAGCAGCATCGACAGGGACGAGACCCAGTACTTC
TRBV20-1	TRBJ2-1	many	TRBD2	CSAKISSGAGYEQFF	TGCAGTGCTAAAATATCTAGCGGGGCAGGGTATGAGCAGTTCTTC
TRBV27	TRBJ2-2	many	TRBD2	CASRILAGGWTGELFF	TGTGCCAGCAGGATTCTAGCGGGAGGGTGGACCGGGGAGCTGTTTTTT
TRBV7-6	TRBJ2-3	.	.	CASSWTASATQYF	TGTGCCAGCAGCTGGACAGCTTCAGCTACGCAGTATTTT
TRBV5-1	TRBJ2-1	many	TRBD2	CATSGLAGTSSYNEQFF	TGCGCCACCTCGGGACTAGCGGGAACCAGCTCCTACAATGAGCAGTTCTTC
TRBV5-1	TRBJ1-3	many	.	CASRSETAGNTIYF	TGCGCCAGCAGATCGGAAACGGCTGGAAACACCATATATTTT
TRBV5-1	TRBJ2-7	.	TRBD1	CASSGSGTATYEQYF	TGCGCCAGCAGCGGCTCCGGGACAGCCACCTACGAGCAGTACTTC
TRBV6-2/TRBV6-3	TRBJ2-1	.	.	CASSYSRETAHSQQFF	TGTGCCAGCAGTTATTCCCGGGAGACCGCCCACAGTCAGCAGTTCTTC
TRBV6-1	TRBJ2-4	many	.	CASRSHRELAKNIQYF	TGTGCCAGCAGATCCCACAGGGAACTAGCCAAAAACATTCAGTACTTC
TRBV6-2/TRBV6-3	TRBJ1-1	many	TRBD1	CASRPRQGESEAFF	TGTGCCAGCAGACCTCGACAGGGTGAGTCTGAAGCTTTCTTT